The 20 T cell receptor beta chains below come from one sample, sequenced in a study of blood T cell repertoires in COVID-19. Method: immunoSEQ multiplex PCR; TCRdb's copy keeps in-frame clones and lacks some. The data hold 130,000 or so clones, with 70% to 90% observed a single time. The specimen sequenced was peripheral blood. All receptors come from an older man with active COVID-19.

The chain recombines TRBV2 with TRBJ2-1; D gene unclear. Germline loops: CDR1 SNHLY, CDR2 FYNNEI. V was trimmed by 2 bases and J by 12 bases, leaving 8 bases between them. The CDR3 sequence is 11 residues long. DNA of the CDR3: TGTGCCAGCAGTGAACGAGCTGGGCAGTTCTTC. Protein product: CASSERAGQFF.

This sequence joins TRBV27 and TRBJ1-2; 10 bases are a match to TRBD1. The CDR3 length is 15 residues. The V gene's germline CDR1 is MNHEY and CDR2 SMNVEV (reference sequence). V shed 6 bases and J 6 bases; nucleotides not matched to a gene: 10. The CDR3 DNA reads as TGTGCCAGCAGCTCTGACAGGGGGCGCCGGAATGGCTACACCTTC. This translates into CASSSDRGRRNGYTF.

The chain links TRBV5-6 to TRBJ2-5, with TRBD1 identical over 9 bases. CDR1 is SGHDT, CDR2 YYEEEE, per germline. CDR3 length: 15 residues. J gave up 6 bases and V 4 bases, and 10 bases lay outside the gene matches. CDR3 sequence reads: CASSTGQGVIKTQYF. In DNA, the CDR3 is TGTGCCAGCAGCACGGGACAGGGCGTAATAAAGACCCAGTACTTC.

The CDR3 DNA follows: TGTGCCAGCAGCTCCCCTGGTCTAGCTCACCTTAGCACAGATACGCAGTATTTT. Protein: CASSSPGLAHLSTDTQYF. This sequence joins TRBV11-2 and TRBJ2-3; D perhaps matches TRBD2 (5 bases). Germline lookup yields CDR1 SGHAT and CDR2 FQNNGV. Trimming pared 4 bases from V and 0 bases from J, leaving 20 bases between. CDR3 length: 18 residues.

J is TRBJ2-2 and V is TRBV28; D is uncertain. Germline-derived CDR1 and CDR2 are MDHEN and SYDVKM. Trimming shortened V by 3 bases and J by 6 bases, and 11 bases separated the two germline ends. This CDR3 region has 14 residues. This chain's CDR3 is CASSFGFRAGELFF. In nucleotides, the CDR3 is TGTGCCAGCAGTTTTGGGTTCCGGGCCGGGGAGCTGTTTTTT.

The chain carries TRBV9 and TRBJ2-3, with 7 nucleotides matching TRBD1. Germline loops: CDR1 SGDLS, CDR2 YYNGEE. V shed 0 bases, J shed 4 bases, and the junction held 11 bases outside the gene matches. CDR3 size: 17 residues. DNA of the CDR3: TGTGCCAGCAGCGTAGCTCGGACAGGAGGTTTTCCAGATACGCAGTATTTT. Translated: CASSVARTGGFPDTQYF. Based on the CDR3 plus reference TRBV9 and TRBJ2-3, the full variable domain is DSGVTQTPKHLITATGQRVTLRCSPRSGDLSVYWYQQSLDQGLQFLIQYYNGEERAKGNILERFSAQQFPDLHSELNLSSLELGDSALYFCASSVARTGGFPDTQYFGPGTRLTVL.

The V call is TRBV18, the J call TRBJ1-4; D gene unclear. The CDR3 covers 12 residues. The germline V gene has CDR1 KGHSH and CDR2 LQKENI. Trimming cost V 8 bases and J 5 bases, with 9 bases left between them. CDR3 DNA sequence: TGTGCCAGCCGAAACCGGAATGAAAAACTGTTTTTT. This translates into CASRNRNEKLFF.

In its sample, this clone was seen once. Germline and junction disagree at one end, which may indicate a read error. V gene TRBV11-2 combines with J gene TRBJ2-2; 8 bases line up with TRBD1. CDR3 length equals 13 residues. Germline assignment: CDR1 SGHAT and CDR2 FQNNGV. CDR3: CASSLAGGGKLFF. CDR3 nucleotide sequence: TGTGCCAGCAGCTTAGCAGGGGGCGGGAAGCTGTTTTTT.

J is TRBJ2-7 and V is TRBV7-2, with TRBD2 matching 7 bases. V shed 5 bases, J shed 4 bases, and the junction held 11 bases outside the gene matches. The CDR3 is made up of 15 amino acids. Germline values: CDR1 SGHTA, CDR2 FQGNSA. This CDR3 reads CASSRFAGAEYEQYF. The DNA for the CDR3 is TGTGCCAGCAGCCGCTTCGCGGGAGCTGAATACGAGCAGTACTTC.

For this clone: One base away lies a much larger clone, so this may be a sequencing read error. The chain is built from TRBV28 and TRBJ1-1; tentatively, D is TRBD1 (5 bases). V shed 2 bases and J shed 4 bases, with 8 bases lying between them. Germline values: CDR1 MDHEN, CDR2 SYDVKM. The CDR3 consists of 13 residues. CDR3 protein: CASSLGRVTEAFF. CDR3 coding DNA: TGTGCCAGCAGTTTAGGCAGGGTCACTGAAGCTTTCTTT.

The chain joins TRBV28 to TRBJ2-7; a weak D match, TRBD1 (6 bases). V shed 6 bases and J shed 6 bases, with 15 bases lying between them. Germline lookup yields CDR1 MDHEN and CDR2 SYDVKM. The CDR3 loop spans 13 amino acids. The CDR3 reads CASSQGGRGEQYF. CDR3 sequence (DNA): TGTGCCAGCAGCCAAGGGGGACGGGGCGAGCAGTACTTC.

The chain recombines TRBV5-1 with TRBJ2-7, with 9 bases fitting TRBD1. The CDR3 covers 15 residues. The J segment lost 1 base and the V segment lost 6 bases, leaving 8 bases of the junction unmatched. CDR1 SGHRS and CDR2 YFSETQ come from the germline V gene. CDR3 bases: TGCGCCAGCACTCCGGACAGGGGAGCATCCTACGAGCAGTACTTC. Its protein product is CASTPDRGASYEQYF.

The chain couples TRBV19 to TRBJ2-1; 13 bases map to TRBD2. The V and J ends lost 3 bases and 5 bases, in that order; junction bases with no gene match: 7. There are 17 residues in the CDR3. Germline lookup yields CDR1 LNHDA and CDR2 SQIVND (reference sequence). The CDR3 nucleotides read TGTGCCAGTAGTATGGGCCGCGGGACTAGCGGGAACAATGAGCAGTTCTTC. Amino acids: CASSMGRGTSGNNEQFF.

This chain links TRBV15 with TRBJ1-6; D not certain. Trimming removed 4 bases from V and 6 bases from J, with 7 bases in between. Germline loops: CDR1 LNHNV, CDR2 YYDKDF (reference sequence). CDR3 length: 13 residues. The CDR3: CATSTDSNSPLHF. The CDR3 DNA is TGTGCCACCAGCACAGATAGTAATTCACCCCTCCACTTT.

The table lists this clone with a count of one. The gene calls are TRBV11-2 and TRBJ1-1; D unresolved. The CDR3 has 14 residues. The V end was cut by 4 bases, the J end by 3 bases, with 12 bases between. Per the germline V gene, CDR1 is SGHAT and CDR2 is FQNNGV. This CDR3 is CASSSQTIHTEAFF. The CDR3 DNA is TGTGCCAGCAGCTCCCAGACAATCCACACTGAAGCTTTCTTT. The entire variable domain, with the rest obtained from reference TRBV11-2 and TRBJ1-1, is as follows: EAGVAQSPRYKIIEKRQSVAFWCNPISGHATLYWYQQILGQGPKLLIQFQNNGVVDDSQLPKDRFSAERLKGVDSTLKIQPAKLEDSAVYLCASSSQTIHTEAFFGQGTRLTVV.

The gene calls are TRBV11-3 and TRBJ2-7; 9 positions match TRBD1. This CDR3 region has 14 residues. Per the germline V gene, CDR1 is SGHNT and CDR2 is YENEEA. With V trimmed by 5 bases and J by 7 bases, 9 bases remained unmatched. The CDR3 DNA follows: TGTGCCAGCAGCGCGCGGACAGGGGCCGAGGAGCAGTACTTC. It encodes CASSARTGAEEQYF.

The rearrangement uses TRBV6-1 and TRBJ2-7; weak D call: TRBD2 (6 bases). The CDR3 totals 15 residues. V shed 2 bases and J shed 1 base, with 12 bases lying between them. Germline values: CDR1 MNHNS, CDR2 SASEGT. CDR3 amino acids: CASSEFVGTSYEQYF. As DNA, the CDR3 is TGTGCCAGCAGTGAATTTGTTGGGACTTCCTACGAGCAGTACTTC.

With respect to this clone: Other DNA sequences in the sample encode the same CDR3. CDR3 DNA sequence: TGTGCCAGCTCACCACAGACAGGGGATGGCTACACCTTC. Amino acids: CASSPQTGDGYTF. The genes are TRBV18 and TRBJ1-2; 8 positions agree with TRBD1. CDR3 length: 13 residues. Trimming at V came to 1 base and at J to 6 bases, leaving 1 base not matched to a gene. Germline loops: CDR1 KGHSH, CDR2 LQKENI.

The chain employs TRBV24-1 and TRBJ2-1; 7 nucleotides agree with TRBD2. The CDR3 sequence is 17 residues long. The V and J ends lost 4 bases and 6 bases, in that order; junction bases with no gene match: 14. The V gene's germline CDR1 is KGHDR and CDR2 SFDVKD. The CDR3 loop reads CATSDPGGRGFGNEQFF. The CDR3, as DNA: TGTGCCACCAGTGACCCCGGGGGGAGAGGGTTCGGCAATGAGCAGTTCTTC.

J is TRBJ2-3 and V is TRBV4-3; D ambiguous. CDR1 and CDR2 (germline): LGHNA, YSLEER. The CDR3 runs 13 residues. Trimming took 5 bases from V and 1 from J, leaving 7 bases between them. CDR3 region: CASSEQRTDTQYF. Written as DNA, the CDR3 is TGCGCCAGCAGCGAACAGCGCACAGATACGCAGTATTTT.